The T cell receptor (beta chain) described here comes from a study of blood T cell repertoires in COVID-19 (TCRdb year 2020). With respect to the entire study: The collaborator samples originated in the United States, Italy and Spain and spanned the acute and convalescent phases of COVID-19. The material from the prospective study consisted of cDNA or gDNA derived from T cells, B-cell-depleted T cells, or PBMCs. Deeply sampled blood TCRbeta repertoires from subjects exposed to, actively infected with, or recovered from COVID-19 were included in the dataset. The repertoires were released in a freely available public database meant as a resource for research on the immune response to SARS-CoV-2. The samples were drawn from the first 160 participants of the ongoing ImmuneRACE study and from over a thousand subjects provided by 6 global collaborators. Sample metadata almost always included a de-identified subject ID, COVID-19 status, age in years and sex. HLA class I and class II types, where available, came from metadata supplied by the sample provider rather than from assay-based typing.

Beyond this particular receptor, the publication reports: The quantity of clinical and demographic metadata differed by source and by participant and was supplied without curation.

Its CDR3 holds 14 amino acids, cysteine through phenylalanine. Here the CDR3 DNA is all that survives: 42 bases in frame from base 1. Looking up the germline V gene yields CDR1 KGHDR and CDR2 SFDVKD. V loses 3 bases, J loses 5 bases, and the germline ends lie 12 bases apart. In the prospective study, participants were roughly 18 to 89 years old, resided in under 30 geographic areas of the United States, and were enrolled through a virtual design. To assign participants to cohorts, the prospective study relied on clinical history that participants themselves reported in a screening survey and a study questionnaire. Mobile phlebotomists in the prospective study collected whole blood, serum and a nasopharyngeal or oropharyngeal swab from every participant. Participants in the prospective study had the option to provide additional blood draws and questionnaires over an approximately two-month period. Prospective study blood samples were shipped either frozen or at room temperature before DNA extraction.

The immunoSEQ Assay, a bias-controlled multiplex PCR, was used to amplify TCRbeta CDR3 regions from genomic DNA. Per the original workflow: Nucleated cell counts per sample were estimated from amplification of reference gene primers within the assay. To quantify the absolute abundance of each unique TCRbeta CDR3 rearrangement, sequence reads were collapsed and filtered. For each sample, productive Simpson clonality was calculated as the square root of Simpson's diversity index across productive rearrangements. Sourced from immuneACCESS, this table was stored by TCRdb with only in-frame sequences that have V and J called. A share of the clones is absent; for the studies checked, an unresolved V gene accounts for under half, and the remainder has no known explanation. The V and J calls and clone size are taken from that table; D and trimming were inferred from the DNA. Present in this sample are some 140,000 clones, 84% of which were seen just once. Jointly, the top ten make up under 5.5% of the sample.

As concerns this clone: Its target antigen remains unknown. No much larger clonotype is one base removed from it; base qualities were not supplied.

Specimen: PBMCs or T cells enriched from blood (not recorded which). This chain is built from TRBV24-1 and TRBJ1-1, with the D gene uncertain. This TCR came from a man in his forties or fifties with acute COVID-19. Here the CDR3 is given as CATSDADPITEAFF. The DNA reads TGTGCCACCAGTGATGCGGATCCGATTACTGAAGCTTTCTTT.